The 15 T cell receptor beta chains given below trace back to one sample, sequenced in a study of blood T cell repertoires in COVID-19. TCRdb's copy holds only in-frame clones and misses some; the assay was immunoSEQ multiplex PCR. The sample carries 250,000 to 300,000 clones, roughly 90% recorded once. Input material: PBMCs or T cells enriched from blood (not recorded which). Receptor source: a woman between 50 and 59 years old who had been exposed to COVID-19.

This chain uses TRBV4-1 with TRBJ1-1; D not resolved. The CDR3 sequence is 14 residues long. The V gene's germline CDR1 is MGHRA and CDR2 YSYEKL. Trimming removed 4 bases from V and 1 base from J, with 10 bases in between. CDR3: CASSRESGNTEAFF. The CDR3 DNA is TGCGCCAGCAGCCGAGAGTCGGGGAACACTGAAGCTTTCTTT.

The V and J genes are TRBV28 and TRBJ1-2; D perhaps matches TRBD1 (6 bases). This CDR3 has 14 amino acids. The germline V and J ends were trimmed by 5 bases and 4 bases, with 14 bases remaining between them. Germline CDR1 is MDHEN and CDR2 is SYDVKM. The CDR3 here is CASSNKQGPYGYTF. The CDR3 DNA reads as TGTGCCAGCAGTAATAAACAGGGCCCCTATGGCTACACCTTC.

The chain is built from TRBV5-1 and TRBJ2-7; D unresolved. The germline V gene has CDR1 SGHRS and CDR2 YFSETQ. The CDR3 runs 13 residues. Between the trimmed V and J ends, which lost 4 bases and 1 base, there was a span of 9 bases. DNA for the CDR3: TGCGCCAGCAGCACCGGAGCGTCCTACGAGCAGTACTTC. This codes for CASSTGASYEQYF. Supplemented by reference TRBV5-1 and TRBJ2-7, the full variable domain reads KAGVTQTPRYLIKTRGQQVTLSCSPISGHRSVSWYQQTPGQGLQFLFEYFSETQRNKGNFPGRFSGRQFSNSRSEMNVSTLELGDSALYLCASSTGASYEQYFGPGTRLTVT.

DNA of the CDR3: TGTGCCATCAGTGAGACCCGGGAGTTAAATGTTGAGCAGTTCTTC. Translated: CAISETRELNVEQFF. The chain couples TRBV10-3 to TRBJ2-1; D might be TRBD2 (6 bases). The CDR3 loop spans 15 amino acids. Germline lookup yields CDR1 ENHRY and CDR2 SYGVKD. Trimming shortened V by 2 bases and J by 9 bases, and 17 bases separated the two germline ends.

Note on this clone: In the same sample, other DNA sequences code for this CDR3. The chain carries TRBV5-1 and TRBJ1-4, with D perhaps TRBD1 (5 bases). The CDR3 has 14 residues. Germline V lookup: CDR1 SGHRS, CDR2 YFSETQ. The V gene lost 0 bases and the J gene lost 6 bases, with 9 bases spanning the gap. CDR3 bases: TGCGCCAGCAGCTTGGGGGCGGGGGATGAAAAACTGTTTTTT. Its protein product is CASSLGAGDEKLFF.

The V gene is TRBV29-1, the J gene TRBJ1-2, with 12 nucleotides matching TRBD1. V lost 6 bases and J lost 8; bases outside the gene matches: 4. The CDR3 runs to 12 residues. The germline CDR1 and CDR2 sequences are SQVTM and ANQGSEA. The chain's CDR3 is CSVGDRGQGYTF. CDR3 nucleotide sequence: TGCAGCGTGGGGGACAGGGGGCAAGGCTACACCTTC.

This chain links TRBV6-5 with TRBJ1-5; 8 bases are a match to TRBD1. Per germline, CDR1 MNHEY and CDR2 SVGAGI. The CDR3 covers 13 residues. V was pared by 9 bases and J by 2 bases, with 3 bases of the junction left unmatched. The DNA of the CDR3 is TGTGCCAGTTTGACAGGGGGCAATCAGCCCCAGCATTTT. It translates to CASLTGGNQPQHF.

For the CDR3, the DNA is TGTGCCAGCAAACGGACAGGTTTAAACACCATATATTTT. Its translation: CASKRTGLNTIYF. The chain recombines TRBV28 with TRBJ1-3, with 7 bases fitting TRBD1. CDR3 size: 13 residues. Trimming cost V 7 bases and J 6 bases; bases outside gene matches: 6. The germline V gene encodes CDR1 MDHEN and CDR2 SYDVKM.

The DNA for the CDR3 is TGTGCCAGCAGTTTATCTCTAGCGGGGGACAATGAGCAGTTCTTC. It translates to CASSLSLAGDNEQFF. The chain employs TRBV27 and TRBJ2-1, with 10 bases aligning to TRBD2. CDR3 length: 15 amino acids. The V gene end was trimmed by 0 bases and the J gene end by 5 bases; junction bases not matched to a gene: 1. CDR1 and CDR2 (germline): MNHEY, SMNVEV (reference sequence).

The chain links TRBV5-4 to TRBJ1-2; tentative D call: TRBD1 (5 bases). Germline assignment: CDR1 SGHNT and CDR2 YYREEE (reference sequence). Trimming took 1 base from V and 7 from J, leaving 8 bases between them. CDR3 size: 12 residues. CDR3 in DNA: TGTGCCAGCAGCTTGCCGGGGGGTGGCTACACCTTC. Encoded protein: CASSLPGGGYTF. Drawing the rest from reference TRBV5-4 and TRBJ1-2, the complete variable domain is ETGVTQSPTHLIKTRGQQVTLRCSSQSGHNTVSWYQQALGQGPQFIFQYYREEENGRGNFPPRFSGLQFPNYSSELNVNALELDDSALYLCASSLPGGGYTFGSGTRLTVV.

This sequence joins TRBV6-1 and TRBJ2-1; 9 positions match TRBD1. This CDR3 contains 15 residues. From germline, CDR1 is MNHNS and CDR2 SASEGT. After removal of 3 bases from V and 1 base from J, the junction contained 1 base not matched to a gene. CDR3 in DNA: TGTGCCAGCAGTGAGGACAGGGGATCCTACAATGAGCAGTTCTTC. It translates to CASSEDRGSYNEQFF.

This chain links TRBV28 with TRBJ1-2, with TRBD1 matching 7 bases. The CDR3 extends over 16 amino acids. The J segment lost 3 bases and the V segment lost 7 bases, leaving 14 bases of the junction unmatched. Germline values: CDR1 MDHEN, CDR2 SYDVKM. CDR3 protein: CASISPAWQGDYGYTF. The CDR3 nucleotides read TGTGCCAGCATATCCCCCGCCTGGCAGGGGGACTATGGCTACACCTTC.

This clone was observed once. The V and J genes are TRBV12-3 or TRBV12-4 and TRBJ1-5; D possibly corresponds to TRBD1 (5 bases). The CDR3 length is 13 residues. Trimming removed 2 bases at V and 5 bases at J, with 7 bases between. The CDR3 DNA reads TGTGCCAGCAGTTTAAACAGGTATCAGCCCCAGCATTTT. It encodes CASSLNRYQPQHF.

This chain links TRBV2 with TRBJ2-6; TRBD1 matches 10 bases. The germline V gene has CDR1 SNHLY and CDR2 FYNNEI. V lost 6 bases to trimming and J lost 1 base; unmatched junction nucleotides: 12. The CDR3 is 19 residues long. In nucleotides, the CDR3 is TGTGCCAGCAGCTACCAACCGGGACAGGGGCTGTCTGGGGCCAACGTCCTGACTTTC. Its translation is CASSYQPGQGLSGANVLTF. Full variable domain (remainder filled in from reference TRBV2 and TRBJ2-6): EPEVTQTPSHQVTQMGQEVILRCVPISNHLYFYWYRQILGQKVEFLVSFYNNEISEKSEIFDDQFSVERPDGSNFTLKIRSTKLEDSAMYFCASSYQPGQGLSGANVLTFGAGSRLTVL.

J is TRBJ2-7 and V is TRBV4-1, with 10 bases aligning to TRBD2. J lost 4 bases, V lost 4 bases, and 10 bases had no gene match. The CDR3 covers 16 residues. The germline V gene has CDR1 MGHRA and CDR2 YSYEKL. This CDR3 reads CASSPWGSGGRYEQYF. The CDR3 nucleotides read TGCGCCAGCAGCCCCTGGGGTAGCGGGGGGCGGTACGAGCAGTACTTC.